The TCR beta chain described here comes from a study of shared clonotypes between healthy human individuals. Regarding this clone: Its cognate antigen is unknown.

Data came from immunoSEQ multiplex PCR; TCRdb stores just in-frame clones and leaves some out. Of 1.5 million to 2.5 million clones detected, about 95% appear once; the ten largest clones hold approximately 1.2%. CDR1 is MNHEY and CDR2 is SMNVEV in the germline V gene (reference sequence). Between the trimmed V and J ends, which lost 0 bases and 6 bases, there was a span of 7 bases. The CDR3 has 13 residues. Findings and limits, study-wide: Sharing across a handful of donors was seen in around 5% of naive CD4 clonotypes. The study generally estimated greater richness for naive than memory subsets.

Naivety among CD8 cells was defined by CD45RO negativity and positive CCR7 selection, thereby excluding terminally differentiated effector memory CD45RA+ cells. The chain links TRBV27 to TRBJ2-3; D tentatively fits TRBD1 or TRBD2 (5 bases each). The clonotype originates from a man aged 18 to 29 in good health. The source material was naive CD8+ T cells sorted from blood. The CDR3 region has the DNA TGTGCCAGCAGTTTATCGGGACGGGATACGCAGTATTTT. This translates into CASSLSGRDTQYF.